This TCR beta chain was found in a study of long-term antiretroviral therapy in people with HIV. At least one PBMC sample before ART and at least two after were required. The study used samples holding roughly 0.95-11 million cryopreserved PBMC before DNA extraction. The immunoSEQ assay was v3.0, run at survey level. Only in-frame clones appear in the TCRdb table, and some are missing; sequencing was by immunoSEQ multiplex PCR. The data hold under 20,000 clones, with around 83% observed a single time. Germline V gene data show CDR1 as ENHRY and CDR2 as SYGVKD. Trimming removed 6 bases from V and 1 base from J; junction bases left unmatched: 0. The CDR3 is made up of 13 amino acids.

Sequenced material: unsorted PBMCs, taken just before starting antiretroviral therapy. V is TRBV10-3 and J is TRBJ1-1, with 9 bases matching TRBD1. The sequence came from a man aged 40-50 years with HIV. In DNA, the CDR3 is TGTGCCATCAGGGGACAGGGGAACACTGAAGCTTTCTTT. It yields the protein CAIRGQGNTEAFF.